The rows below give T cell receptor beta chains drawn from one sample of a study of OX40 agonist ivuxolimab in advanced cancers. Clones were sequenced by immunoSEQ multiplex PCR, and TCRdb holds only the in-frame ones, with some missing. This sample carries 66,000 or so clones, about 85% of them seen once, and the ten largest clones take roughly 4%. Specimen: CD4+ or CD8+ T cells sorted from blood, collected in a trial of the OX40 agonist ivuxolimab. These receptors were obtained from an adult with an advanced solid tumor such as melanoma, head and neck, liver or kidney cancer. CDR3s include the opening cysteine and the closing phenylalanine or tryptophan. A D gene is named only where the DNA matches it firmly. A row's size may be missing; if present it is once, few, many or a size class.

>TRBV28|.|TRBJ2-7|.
CASSRFYEQYF
TGTGCCAGCAGTCGATTTTACGAGCAGTACTTC
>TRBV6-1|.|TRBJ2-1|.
CASSEVGGSSYNEQFF
TGTGCCAGCAGTGAAGTAGGGGGTAGCTCCTACAATGAGCAGTTCTTC
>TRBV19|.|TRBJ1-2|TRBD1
CASSKDRGSYGYTF
TGTGCCAGTAGTAAAGACAGGGGTTCCTATGGCTACACCTTC
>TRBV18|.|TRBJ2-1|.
CASSGDFVNEQFF
TGTGCCAGCTCCGGGGACTTTGTCAATGAGCAGTTCTTC
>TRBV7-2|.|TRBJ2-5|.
CASSPRGEGETQYF
TGTGCCAGCAGCCCTCGCGGAGAGGGGGAGACCCAGTACTTC
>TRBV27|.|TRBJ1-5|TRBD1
CASSSGGRRQPQHF
TGTGCCAGCAGTTCAGGGGGACGTAGGCAGCCCCAGCATTTT
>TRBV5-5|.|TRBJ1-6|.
CASSLDRTAYNSPLHF
TGTGCCAGCAGCTTGGACAGGACGGCCTATAATTCACCCCTCCACTTT
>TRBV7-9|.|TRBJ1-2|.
CASSFGASAGGYTF
TGTGCCAGCAGCTTTGGGGCGTCGGCGGGAGGCTACACCTTC
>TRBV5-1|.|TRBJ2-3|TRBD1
CASSLGPPRTGATDTQYF
TGCGCCAGCAGCTTGGGCCCCCCTAGGACAGGTGCCACAGATACGCAGTATTTT
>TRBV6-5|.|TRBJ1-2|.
CASSEIGYGYTF
TGTGCCAGCAGTGAAATTGGGTATGGCTACACCTTC
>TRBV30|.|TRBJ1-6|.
CAWSVRADYSPLHF
TGTGCCTGGAGTGTACGGGCAGACTATTCACCCCTCCACTTT
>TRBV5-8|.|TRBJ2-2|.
CASSLQLGTPTGELFF
TGTGCCAGCAGCTTGCAACTCGGGACTCCCACCGGGGAGCTGTTTTTT
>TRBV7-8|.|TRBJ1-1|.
CASSSTPVRNTEAFF
TGTGCCAGCAGCTCCACCCCCGTTAGGAACACTGAAGCTTTCTTT
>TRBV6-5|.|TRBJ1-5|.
CASKGPNQPQHF
TGTGCCAGCAAAGGTCCCAATCAGCCCCAGCATTTT
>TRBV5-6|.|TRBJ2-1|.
CASSLTYGTPNEQFF
TGTGCCAGCAGCTTGACATACGGGACGCCGAATGAGCAGTTCTTC
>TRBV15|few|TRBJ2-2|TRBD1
CATKKQGLYTGELFF
TGTGCCACCAAGAAACAGGGGTTGTACACCGGGGAGCTGTTTTTT
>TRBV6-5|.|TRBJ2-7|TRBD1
CASSGTGTVDEQYF
TGTGCCAGCAGTGGGACAGGGACGGTGGACGAGCAGTACTTC
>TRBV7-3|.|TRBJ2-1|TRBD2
CASTLGTSGRNEQFF
TGTGCCAGCACCCTCGGGACTAGCGGGCGCAATGAGCAGTTCTTC
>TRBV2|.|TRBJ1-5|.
CASSNDGSAQHF
TGTGCCAGCAGTAACGACGGTTCGGCCCAGCATTTT
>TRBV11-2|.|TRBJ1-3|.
CASSLASGNTIYF
TGTGCCAGCAGCTTAGCAAGTGGAAACACCATATATTTT
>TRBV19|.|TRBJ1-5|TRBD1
CASSMTGGRMDQPQHF
TGTGCCAGTAGTATGACAGGGGGCAGGATGGATCAGCCCCAGCATTTT
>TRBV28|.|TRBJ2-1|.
CASSLVRRARTDNEQFF
TGTGCCAGCAGTTTGGTTCGGAGGGCCCGAACGGACAATGAGCAGTTCTTC
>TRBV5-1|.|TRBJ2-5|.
CASSVTGQETQYF
TGCGCCAGCAGCGTGACGGGACAAGAGACCCAGTACTTC
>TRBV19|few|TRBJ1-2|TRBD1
CATPIGTTGVSGYTF
TGTGCCACCCCAATAGGTACGACAGGGGTAAGCGGCTACACCTTC
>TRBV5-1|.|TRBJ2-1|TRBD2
CASSLTGTSMNEQFF
TGCGCCAGCAGCCTCACCGGGACTAGCATGAATGAGCAGTTCTTC
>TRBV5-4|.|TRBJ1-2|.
CASTLSGETYGYTF
TGTGCCAGTACGTTGTCAGGGGAAACCTATGGCTACACCTTC
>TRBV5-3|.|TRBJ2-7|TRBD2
CARSLPRLAGGPREQYF
TGTGCCAGAAGCTTGCCTCGACTAGCGGGAGGGCCAAGGGAGCAGTACTTC
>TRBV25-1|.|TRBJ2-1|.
CASSEEAYNEQFF
TGTGCCAGCAGTGAAGAGGCGTACAATGAGCAGTTCTTC